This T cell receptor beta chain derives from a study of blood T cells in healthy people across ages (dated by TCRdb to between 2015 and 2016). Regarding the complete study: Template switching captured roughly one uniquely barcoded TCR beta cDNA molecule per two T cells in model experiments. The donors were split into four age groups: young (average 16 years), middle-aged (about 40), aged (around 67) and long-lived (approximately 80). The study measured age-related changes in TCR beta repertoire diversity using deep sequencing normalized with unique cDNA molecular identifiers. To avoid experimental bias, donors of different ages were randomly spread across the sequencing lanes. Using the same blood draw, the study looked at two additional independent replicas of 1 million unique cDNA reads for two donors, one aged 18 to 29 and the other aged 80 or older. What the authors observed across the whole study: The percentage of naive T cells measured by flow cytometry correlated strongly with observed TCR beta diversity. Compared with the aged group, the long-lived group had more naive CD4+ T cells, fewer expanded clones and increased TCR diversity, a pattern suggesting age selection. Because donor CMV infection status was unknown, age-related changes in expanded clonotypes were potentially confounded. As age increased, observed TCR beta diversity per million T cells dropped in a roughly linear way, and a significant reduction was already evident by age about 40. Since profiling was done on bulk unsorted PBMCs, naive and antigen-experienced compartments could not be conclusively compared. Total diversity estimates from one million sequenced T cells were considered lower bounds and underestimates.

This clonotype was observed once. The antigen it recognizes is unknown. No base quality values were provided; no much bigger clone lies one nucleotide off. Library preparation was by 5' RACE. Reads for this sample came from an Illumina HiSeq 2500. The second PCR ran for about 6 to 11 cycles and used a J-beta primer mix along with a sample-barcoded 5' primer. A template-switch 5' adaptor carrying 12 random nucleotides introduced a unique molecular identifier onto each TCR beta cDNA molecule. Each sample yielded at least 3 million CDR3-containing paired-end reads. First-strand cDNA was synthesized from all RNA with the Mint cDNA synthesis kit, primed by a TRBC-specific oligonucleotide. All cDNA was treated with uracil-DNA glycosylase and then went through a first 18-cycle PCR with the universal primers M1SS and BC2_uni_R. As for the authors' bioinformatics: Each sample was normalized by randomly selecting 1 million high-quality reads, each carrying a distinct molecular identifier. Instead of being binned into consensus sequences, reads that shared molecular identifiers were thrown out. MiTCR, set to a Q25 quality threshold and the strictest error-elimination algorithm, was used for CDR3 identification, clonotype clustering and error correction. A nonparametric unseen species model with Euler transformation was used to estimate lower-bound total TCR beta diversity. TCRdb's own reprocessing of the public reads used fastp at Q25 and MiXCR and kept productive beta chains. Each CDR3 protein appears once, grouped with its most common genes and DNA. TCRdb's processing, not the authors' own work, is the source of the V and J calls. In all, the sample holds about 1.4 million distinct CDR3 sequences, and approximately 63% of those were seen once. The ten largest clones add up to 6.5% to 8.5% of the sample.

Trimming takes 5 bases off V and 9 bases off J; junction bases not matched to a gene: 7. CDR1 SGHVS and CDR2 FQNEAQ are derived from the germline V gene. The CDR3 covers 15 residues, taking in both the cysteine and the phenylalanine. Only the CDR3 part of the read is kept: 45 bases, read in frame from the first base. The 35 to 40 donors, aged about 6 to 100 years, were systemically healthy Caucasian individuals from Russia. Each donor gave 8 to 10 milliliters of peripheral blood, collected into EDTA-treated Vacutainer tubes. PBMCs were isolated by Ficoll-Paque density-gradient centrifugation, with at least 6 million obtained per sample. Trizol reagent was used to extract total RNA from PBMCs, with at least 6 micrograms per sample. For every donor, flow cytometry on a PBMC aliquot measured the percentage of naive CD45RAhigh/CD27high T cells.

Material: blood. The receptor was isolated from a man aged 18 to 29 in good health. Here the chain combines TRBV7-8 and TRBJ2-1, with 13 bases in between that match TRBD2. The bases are TGTGCCAGCAGCAGAACTAGCGGGGGGGCGAGTGAGCAGTTCTTC. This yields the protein CASSRTSGGASEQFF.